Below, 23 T cell receptor beta chains from the same sample are listed, as sequenced in a study of blood T cells in healthy people across ages. A second PCR, run for roughly 6 to 11 cycles, used a sample-barcoded 5' primer plus a J-beta primer mix. TCRdb re-called the 5' RACE reads with MiXCR, one entry per CDR3 protein. The data contain approximately 1.5 million distinct CDR3 sequences, approximately 39% of them singletons. Sequencing was carried out using blood. Receptor source: a young woman in good health.

CDR3 in amino acids: CSAREGRVNQPQHF. CDR3 coding DNA: TGCAGTGCTAGAGAGGGCAGAGTCAATCAGCCCCAGCATTTT. The chain links TRBV20-1 to TRBJ1-5; no clear D gene. Germline lookup yields CDR1 DFQATT and CDR2 SNEGSKA (reference sequence). V lost 0 bases and J 3 bases, leaving 9 bases between the germline ends. The CDR3 has 14 amino acids.

The V and J genes are TRBV20-1 and TRBJ2-1, with TRBD2 matching over 7 bases. The CDR3 consists of 13 residues. V lost 8 bases and J lost 6; bases outside the gene matches: 10. Per germline, CDR1 DFQATT and CDR2 SNEGSKA (reference sequence). In DNA, the CDR3 is TGCAGTCCAGTGGGGGGGATAACCAATGAGCAGTTCTTC. Protein: CSPVGGITNEQFF.

This chain uses TRBV6-1 with TRBJ2-1; TRBD1 might be the D (6 bases). Germline V gene data show CDR1 as MNHNS and CDR2 as SASEGT. V gave up 2 bases and J gave up 4 bases, with 12 bases separating them. This CDR3 spans 15 amino acids. The CDR3 DNA follows: TGTGCCAGCAGTGAACGGGACACTAGATACAATGAGCAGTTCTTC. This translates into CASSERDTRYNEQFF.

The chain has TRBV28 and TRBJ2-6; unclear D gene. CDR3 length: 14 residues. V shed 8 bases and J shed 0 bases, with 8 bases lying between them. Germline values: CDR1 MDHEN, CDR2 SYDVKM. The CDR3 region is CASGLGSGANVLTF. In DNA, the CDR3 is TGTGCCAGCGGGTTAGGCTCTGGGGCCAACGTCCTGACTTTC.

This clonotype was found a few times. V and J are TRBV5-6 and TRBJ2-3, with a weak D call TRBD1 (6 bases). The germline V gene encodes CDR1 SGHDT and CDR2 YYEEEE. The CDR3 is made up of 16 amino acids. Trimming pared 0 bases from V and 1 base from J, leaving 12 bases between. DNA of the CDR3: TGTGCCAGCAGCTTGGAAGGGGGATTTGGCACAGATACGCAGTATTTT. Residues: CASSLEGGFGTDTQYF.

This clonotype was seen a few times. J is TRBJ2-1 and V is TRBV24-1; D call uncertain. This CDR3 spans 14 amino acids. Germline lookup yields CDR1 KGHDR and CDR2 SFDVKD. Trimming removed 5 bases at V and 9 bases at J, with 16 bases between. CDR3 in DNA: TGTGCCACCAGTGGAACCTTAGCTGGGGTTGAGCAGTTCTTC. This gives the protein CATSGTLAGVEQFF.

The rearrangement uses TRBV4-3 and TRBJ2-5; perhaps TRBD2 as D (6 bases). Matching the DNA end better, TRBJ2-7 makes the J call doubtful. CDR1 and CDR2 from the germline V gene are LGHNA and YSLEER. The CDR3 is made up of 13 amino acids. CDR3 sequence: CASSHMDGGEQYF. CDR3 nucleotide sequence: TGCGCCAGCAGCCATATGGACGGGGGCGAGCAGTACTTC.

The CDR3 spells CASSIPGKTQYF. The CDR3 coding sequence is TGTGCCAGCAGCATACCCGGAAAGACCCAGTACTTC. This rearrangement joins TRBV7-2 to TRBJ2-5; D call uncertain. V lost 5 bases and J lost 6, with 10 bases in between. This CDR3 spans 12 amino acids. Germline-derived CDR1 and CDR2 are SGHTA and FQGNSA. Complete variable domain (other parts from reference TRBV7-2 and TRBJ2-5): GAGVSQSPSNKVTEKGKDVELRCDPISGHTALYWYRQSLGQGLEFLIYFQGNSAPDKSGLPSDRFSAERTGGSVSTLTIQRTQQEDSAVYLCASSIPGKTQYFGPGTRLLVL.

This rearrangement joins TRBV6-5 to TRBJ1-5; TRBD1 agrees at 9 bases. CDR1 is MNHEY and CDR2 is SVGAGI in the germline V gene. The CDR3 runs to 16 residues. Trimming took 8 bases from V and 0 from J; bases not matched to a gene: 8. CDR3 in DNA: TGTGCCAGCCGGGACAGGGCCCTCCATAGCAATCAGCCCCAGCATTTT. Translation gives CASRDRALHSNQPQHF.

Note on this clonotype: This may come from a read error, since a much larger clone is one base off. The gene calls are TRBV7-2 and TRBJ2-5; TRBD2 might be the D (5 bases). Between the trimmed V and J ends, which lost 2 bases and 11 bases, there was a span of 18 bases. Germline V gives CDR1 SGHTA, CDR2 FQGNSA. This CDR3 region has 14 residues. CDR3 coding DNA: TGTGCCAGCAGCTTACTACGGACTGGGAATGAGCAGTACTTC. As protein: CASSLLRTGNEQYF.

Only a few counts were recorded for this clonotype. The rearrangement links TRBV7-2 to TRBJ2-1; D uncertain. The CDR3 extends over 14 amino acids. V was trimmed by 5 bases and J by 5 bases, leaving 13 bases between them. Germline CDR1 and CDR2: SGHTA and FQGNSA. The CDR3 loop reads CASSLGQTNNEQFF. CDR3 DNA: TGTGCCAGCAGCCTGGGTCAGACCAACAATGAGCAGTTCTTC.

This chain links TRBV28 with TRBJ2-1; a weak D match, TRBD2 (7 bases). This CDR3 is built from 16 residues. Germline V gives CDR1 MDHEN, CDR2 SYDVKM. The V and J ends lost 5 bases and 5 bases respectively, with 19 bases between them. CDR3 region: CASSVLGGGTNNEQFF. The CDR3 coding sequence is TGTGCCAGCAGTGTATTAGGCGGGGGCACGAACAATGAGCAGTTCTTC.

In this sample, this clonotype turned up many times. The V and J genes are TRBV4-3 and TRBJ2-1, with D maybe TRBD1 (7 bases). The CDR3 has 15 residues. Germline CDR1 reads LGHNA; CDR2 reads YSLEER. V lost 3 bases to trimming and J lost 10 bases, with 19 bases between them. The CDR3 spells CASSQRGDRVEEQFF. The CDR3 DNA sequence: TGCGCCAGCAGCCAGCGGGGAGACAGGGTCGAAGAGCAGTTCTTC.

The gene calls are TRBV24-1 and TRBJ2-3; D is possibly TRBD1 (5 bases). Trimming took 4 bases from V and 0 from J, leaving 13 bases between them. The CDR3 length is 16 residues. Germline-derived CDR1 and CDR2 are KGHDR and SFDVKD. CDR3 in DNA: TGTGCCACCAGTGAGACAGCCACAACCAGCACAGATACGCAGTATTTT. This translates into CATSETATTSTDTQYF.

This clonotype came up once. V is TRBV7-9 and J is TRBJ1-1; TRBD1 might be the D (6 bases). Germline V gene lookup returns CDR1 SEHNR and CDR2 FQNEAQ (reference sequence). The germline V and J ends were trimmed by 4 bases and 8 bases, with 14 bases remaining between them. This CDR3 region has 13 residues. CDR3 region: CASSWGTPNEAFF. The DNA of the CDR3 is TGTGCCAGCAGCTGGGGGACACCAAACGAAGCTTTCTTT.

The chain links TRBV29-1 to TRBJ1-4, with TRBD1 matching over 7 bases. Germline loops: CDR1 SQVTM, CDR2 ANQGSEA. V shed 6 bases, J shed 3 bases, and the junction held 4 bases outside the gene matches. This CDR3 comprises 13 residues. In DNA form, the CDR3 reads TGCAGCGTCGCCAGGGGGTCTAATGAAAAACTGTTTTTT. Amino acids: CSVARGSNEKLFF.

The chain links TRBV6-2 or TRBV6-3 to TRBJ1-5; TRBD1 matches 9 bases. The V segment lost 6 bases and the J segment 6 bases; nucleotides outside the gene matches: 15. CDR1 MNHEY and CDR2 SVGEGT come from the germline V gene. This CDR3 is built from 17 residues. The CDR3, as DNA: TGTGCCAGCAGAACCCTCGGGACAGGGAAGGCGATTCAGCCCCAGCATTTT. Its protein is CASRTLGTGKAIQPQHF.

Worth noting for this clonotype: At one end, the junction sequence differs from germline, possibly due to a read error. The chain links TRBV27 to TRBJ2-1, with a possible D match to TRBD2 (7 bases). The CDR3 loop spans 13 amino acids. The germline gives CDR1 MNHEY, CDR2 SMNVEV (reference sequence). CDR3 protein: CASSVSGGDEQFF. In DNA, the CDR3 is TGTGCCAGCAGTGTATCGGGGGGCGATGAGCAGTTCTTC.

This clonotype was seen only a few times. The J gene is TRBJ2-2, the V gene TRBV12-3 or TRBV12-4, with a weak D call TRBD1 (5 bases). The CDR3 runs to 12 residues. Deletions cut 7 bases from V and 5 bases from J, with 8 bases between. CDR3 sequence (DNA): TGTGCCAGCACGGACACAACCGGGGAGCTGTTTTTT. Translated, it gives CASTDTTGELFF.

The gene calls are TRBV12-3 or TRBV12-4 and TRBJ2-7; D might be TRBD1 or TRBD2, each matching 5 bases. V lost 4 bases to trimming and J lost 3 bases, with 16 bases between them. The CDR3 sequence is 15 residues long. The CDR3 sequence is CASSSDKDGGYEQYF. The CDR3 bases are TGTGCCAGCAGTTCCGACAAGGATGGGGGCTACGAGCAGTACTTC.

J is TRBJ2-5 and V is TRBV6-2 or TRBV6-3; D ambiguous. With the DNA end fitting TRBJ2-7 better, the J assignment may be wrong. CDR3 size: 11 residues. Germline V lookup: CDR1 MNHEY, CDR2 SVGEGT. Here the CDR3 DNA reads TGTGCCAGCACCGATTTTTACGAGCAGTACTTC. This gives the protein CASTDFYEQYF.

The chain uses TRBV28 and TRBJ2-6; D is uncertain. CDR1 is MDHEN and CDR2 is SYDVKM in the germline V gene. The CDR3 runs 14 residues. The V end lost 9 bases, the J end lost 1 base, and 10 bases lay between the germline ends. CDR3 in DNA: TGTGCCAGTTATGGTGGGTCTGGGGCCAACGTCCTGACTTTC. Encoded protein: CASYGGSGANVLTF.

The V call is TRBV5-1, the J call TRBJ2-2; D tentatively reads TRBD1 or TRBD2 (6 bases each). The CDR3 is 17 amino acids. CDR1 SGHRS and CDR2 YFSETQ come from the germline V gene. Trimming cost V 0 bases and J 3 bases, with 15 bases left between them. In DNA form, the CDR3 reads TGCGCCAGCAGCTTGGGGGGGGCGTCGGTGTACACCGGGGAGCTGTTTTTT. Translation gives CASSLGGASVYTGELFF.